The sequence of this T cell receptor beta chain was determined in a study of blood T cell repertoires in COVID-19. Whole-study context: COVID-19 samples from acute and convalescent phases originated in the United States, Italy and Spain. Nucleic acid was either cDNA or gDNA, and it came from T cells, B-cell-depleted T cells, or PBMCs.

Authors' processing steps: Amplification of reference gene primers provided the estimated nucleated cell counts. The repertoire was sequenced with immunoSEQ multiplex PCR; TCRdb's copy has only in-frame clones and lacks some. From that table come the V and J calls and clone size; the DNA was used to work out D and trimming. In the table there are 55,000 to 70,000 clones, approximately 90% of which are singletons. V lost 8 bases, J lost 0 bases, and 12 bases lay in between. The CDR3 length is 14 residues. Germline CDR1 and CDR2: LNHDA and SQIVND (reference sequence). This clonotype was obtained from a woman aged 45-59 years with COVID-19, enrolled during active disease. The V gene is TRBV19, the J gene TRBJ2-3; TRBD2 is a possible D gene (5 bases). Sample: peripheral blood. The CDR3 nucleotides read TGTGCCAGTGATCCCGGACTTAGCACAGATACGCAGTATTTT. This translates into CASDPGLSTDTQYF.